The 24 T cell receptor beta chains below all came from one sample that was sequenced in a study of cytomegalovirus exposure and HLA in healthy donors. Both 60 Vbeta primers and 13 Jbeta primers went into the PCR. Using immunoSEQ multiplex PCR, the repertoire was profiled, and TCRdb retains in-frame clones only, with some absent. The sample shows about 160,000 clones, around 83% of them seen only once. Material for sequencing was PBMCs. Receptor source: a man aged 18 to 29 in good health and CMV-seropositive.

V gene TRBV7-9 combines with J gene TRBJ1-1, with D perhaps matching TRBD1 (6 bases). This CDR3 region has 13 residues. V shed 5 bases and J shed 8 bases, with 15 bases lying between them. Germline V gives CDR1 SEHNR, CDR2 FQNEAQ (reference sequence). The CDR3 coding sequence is TGTGCCAGCAGCGGTAGTGGGACACTCGAAGCTTTCTTT. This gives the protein CASSGSGTLEAFF.

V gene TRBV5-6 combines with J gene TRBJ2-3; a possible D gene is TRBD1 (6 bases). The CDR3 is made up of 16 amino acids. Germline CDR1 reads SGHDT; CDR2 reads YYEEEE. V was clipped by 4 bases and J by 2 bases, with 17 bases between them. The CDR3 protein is CASSPSWGRVTDTQYF. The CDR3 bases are TGTGCCAGCAGCCCCAGCTGGGGGCGGGTCACAGATACGCAGTATTTT.

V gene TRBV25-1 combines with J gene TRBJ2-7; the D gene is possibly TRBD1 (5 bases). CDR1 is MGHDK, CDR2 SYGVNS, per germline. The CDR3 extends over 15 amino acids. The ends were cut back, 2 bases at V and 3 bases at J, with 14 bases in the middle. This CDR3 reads CASSELGVSIYEQYF. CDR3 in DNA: TGTGCCAGCAGTGAACTAGGGGTTTCTATCTACGAGCAGTACTTC.

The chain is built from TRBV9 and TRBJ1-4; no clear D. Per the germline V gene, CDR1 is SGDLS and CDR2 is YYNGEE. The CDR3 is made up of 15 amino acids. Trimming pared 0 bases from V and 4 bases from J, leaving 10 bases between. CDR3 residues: CASSVGPGNNEKLFF. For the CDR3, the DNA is TGTGCCAGCAGCGTAGGCCCAGGAAATAATGAAAAACTGTTTTTT.

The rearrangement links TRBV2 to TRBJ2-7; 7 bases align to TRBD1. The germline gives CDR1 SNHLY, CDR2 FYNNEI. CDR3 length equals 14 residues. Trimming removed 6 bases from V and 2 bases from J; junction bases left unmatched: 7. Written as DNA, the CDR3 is TGTGCCAGCAGGGATAGGACAGGCGCCTACGAGCAGTACTTC. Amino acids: CASRDRTGAYEQYF.

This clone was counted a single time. CDR3 sequence (DNA): TGTGCCAGCAGCCCCGGACAGGGGGCAGCTAATTCACCCCTCCACTTT. This encodes CASSPGQGAANSPLHF. The chain employs TRBV13 and TRBJ1-6; 11 nucleotides match TRBD1. J lost 6 bases, V lost 5 bases, and 6 bases had no gene match. This CDR3 is 16 amino acids long. Germline V gene lookup returns CDR1 PRHDT and CDR2 FYEKMQ (reference sequence).

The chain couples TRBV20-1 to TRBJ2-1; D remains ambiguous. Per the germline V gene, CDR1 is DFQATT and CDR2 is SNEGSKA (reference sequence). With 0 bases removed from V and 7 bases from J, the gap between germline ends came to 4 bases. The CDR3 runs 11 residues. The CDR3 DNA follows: TGCAGTGCTAGAGATCAGAATGAGCAGTTCTTC. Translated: CSARDQNEQFF.

CDR3 DNA sequence: TGTGCCAGCAGCCCCCAGGGGGCCCATCAGCCCCAGCATTTT. Residues: CASSPQGAHQPQHF. The genes are TRBV14 and TRBJ1-5; 8 nucleotides match TRBD1. J gave up 5 bases and V 4 bases, and 4 bases lay outside the gene matches. CDR1 and CDR2 from the germline V gene are SGHDN and FVKESK. The CDR3 length is 14 residues. Full variable domain (missing parts from reference TRBV14 and TRBJ1-5): EAGVTQFPSHSVIEKGQTVTLRCDPISGHDNLYWYRRVMGKEIKFLLHFVKESKQDESGMPNNRFLAERTGGTYSTLKVQPAELEDSGVYFCASSPQGAHQPQHFGDGTRLSIL.

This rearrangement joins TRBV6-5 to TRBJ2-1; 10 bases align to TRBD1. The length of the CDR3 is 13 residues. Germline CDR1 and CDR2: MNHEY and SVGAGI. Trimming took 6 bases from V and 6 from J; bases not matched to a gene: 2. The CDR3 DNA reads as TGTGCCAGCAGCCGGGACAGGGGCAATGAGCAGTTCTTC. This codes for CASSRDRGNEQFF.

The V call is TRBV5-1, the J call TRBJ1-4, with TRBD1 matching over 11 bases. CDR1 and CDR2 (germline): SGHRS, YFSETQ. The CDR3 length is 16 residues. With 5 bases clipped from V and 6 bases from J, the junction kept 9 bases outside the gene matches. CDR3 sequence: CASRPRTGGAHEKLFF. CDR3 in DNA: TGCGCCAGCAGACCCAGGACAGGGGGCGCACATGAAAAACTGTTTTTT.

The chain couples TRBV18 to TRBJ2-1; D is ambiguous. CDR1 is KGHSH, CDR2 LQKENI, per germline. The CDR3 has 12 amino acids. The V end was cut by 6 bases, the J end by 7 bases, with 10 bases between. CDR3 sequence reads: CASSSGWNEQFF. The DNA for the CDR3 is TGTGCCAGCTCGTCAGGTTGGAATGAGCAGTTCTTC.

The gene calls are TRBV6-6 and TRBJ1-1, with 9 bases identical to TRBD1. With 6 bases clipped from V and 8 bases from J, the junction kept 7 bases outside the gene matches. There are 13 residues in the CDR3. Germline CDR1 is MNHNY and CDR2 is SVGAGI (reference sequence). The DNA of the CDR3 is TGTGCCAGCAGCAGGACAGGGGCCGTCGAAGCTTTCTTT. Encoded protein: CASSRTGAVEAFF.

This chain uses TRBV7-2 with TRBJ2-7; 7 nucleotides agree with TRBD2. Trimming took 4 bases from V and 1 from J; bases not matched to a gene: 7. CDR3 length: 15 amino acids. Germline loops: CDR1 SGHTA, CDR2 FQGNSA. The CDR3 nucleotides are TGTGCCAGCAGCTCTCGTAGGGACTATTCCTACGAGCAGTACTTC. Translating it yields CASSSRRDYSYEQYF.

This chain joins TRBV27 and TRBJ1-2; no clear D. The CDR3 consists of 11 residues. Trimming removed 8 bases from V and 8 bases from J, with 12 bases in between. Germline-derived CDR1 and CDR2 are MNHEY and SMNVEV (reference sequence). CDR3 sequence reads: CASGGSQGYTF. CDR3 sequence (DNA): TGTGCCAGCGGAGGATCCCAAGGCTACACCTTC.

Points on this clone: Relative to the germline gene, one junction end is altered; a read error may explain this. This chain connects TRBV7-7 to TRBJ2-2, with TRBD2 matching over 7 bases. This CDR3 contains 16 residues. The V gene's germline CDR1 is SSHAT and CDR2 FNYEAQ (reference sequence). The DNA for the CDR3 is TGTGCTAGCAGCACCCTAGCGGCCGGGAACACCGGGGAGCTGTTTTTT. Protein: CASSTLAAGNTGELFF.

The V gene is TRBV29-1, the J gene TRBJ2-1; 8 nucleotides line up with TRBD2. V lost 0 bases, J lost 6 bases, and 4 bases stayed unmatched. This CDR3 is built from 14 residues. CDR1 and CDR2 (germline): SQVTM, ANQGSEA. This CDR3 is CSVEDVTSGNEQFF. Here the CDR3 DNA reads TGCAGCGTTGAAGACGTTACTAGCGGCAATGAGCAGTTCTTC.

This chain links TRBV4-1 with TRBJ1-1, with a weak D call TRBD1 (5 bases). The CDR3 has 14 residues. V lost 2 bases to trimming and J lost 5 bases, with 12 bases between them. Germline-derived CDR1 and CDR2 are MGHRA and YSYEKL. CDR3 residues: CASSQSGLGTEAFF. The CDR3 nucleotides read TGCGCCAGCAGCCAATCAGGGTTAGGAACTGAAGCTTTCTTT.

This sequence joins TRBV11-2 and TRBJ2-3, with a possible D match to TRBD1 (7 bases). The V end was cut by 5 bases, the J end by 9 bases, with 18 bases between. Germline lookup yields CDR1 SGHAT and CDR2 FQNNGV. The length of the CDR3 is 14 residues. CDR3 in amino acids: CASSRWQEGATQYF. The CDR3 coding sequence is TGTGCCAGCAGCCGGTGGCAGGAGGGGGCGACGCAGTATTTT.

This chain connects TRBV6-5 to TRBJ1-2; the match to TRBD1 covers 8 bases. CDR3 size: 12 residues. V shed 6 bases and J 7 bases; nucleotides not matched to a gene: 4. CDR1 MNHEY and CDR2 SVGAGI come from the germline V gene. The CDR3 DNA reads TGTGCCAGCAGCGCAGGGGGCTTTGGCTACACCTTC. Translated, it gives CASSAGGFGYTF.

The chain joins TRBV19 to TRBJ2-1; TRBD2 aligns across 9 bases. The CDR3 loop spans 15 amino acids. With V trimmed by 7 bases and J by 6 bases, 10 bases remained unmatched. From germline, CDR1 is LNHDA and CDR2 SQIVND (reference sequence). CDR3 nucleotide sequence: TGTGCCAGTAAGAGGGCGGGGGGGCTGACCAATGAGCAGTTCTTC. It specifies CASKRAGGLTNEQFF.

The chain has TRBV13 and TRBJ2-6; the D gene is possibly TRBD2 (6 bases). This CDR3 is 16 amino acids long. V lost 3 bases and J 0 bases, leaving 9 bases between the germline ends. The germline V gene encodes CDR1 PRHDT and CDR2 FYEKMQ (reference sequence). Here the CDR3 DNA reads TGTGCCAGCAGCTTTAGCGGTAACTCTGGGGCCAACGTCCTGACTTTC. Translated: CASSFSGNSGANVLTF.

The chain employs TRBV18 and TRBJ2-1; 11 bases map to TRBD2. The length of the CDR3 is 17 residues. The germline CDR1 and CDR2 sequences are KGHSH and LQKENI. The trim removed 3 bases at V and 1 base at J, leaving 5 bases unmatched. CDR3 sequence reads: CASSPQLAGVSYNEQFF. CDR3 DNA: TGTGCCAGCTCACCCCAACTAGCGGGGGTTTCCTACAATGAGCAGTTCTTC.

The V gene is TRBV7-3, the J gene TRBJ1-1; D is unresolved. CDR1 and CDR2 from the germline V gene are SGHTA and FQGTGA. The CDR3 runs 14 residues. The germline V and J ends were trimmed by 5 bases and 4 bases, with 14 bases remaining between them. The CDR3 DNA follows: TGTGCCAGCAGCCCACGAGGGAGCGGCACTGAAGCTTTCTTT. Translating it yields CASSPRGSGTEAFF.

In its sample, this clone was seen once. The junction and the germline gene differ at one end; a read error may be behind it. This chain's CDR3 is CASSTGRGSGNTIYF. CDR3 coding DNA: TGTGCTAGCAGCACGGGTCGAGGCTCTGGAAACACCATATATTTT. The rearrangement joins TRBV7-7 to TRBJ1-3; D remains ambiguous. This CDR3 is built from 15 residues. CDR1 SSHAT and CDR2 FNYEAQ come from the germline V gene (reference sequence). The variable domain in full, with the rest retrieved from reference TRBV7-7 and TRBJ1-3, is GAGVSQSPRYKVTKRGQDVTLRCDPISSHATLYWYQQALGQGPEFLTYFNYEAQPDKSGLPSDRFSAERPEGSISTLTIQRTEQRDSAMYRCASSTGRGSGNTIYFGEGSWLTVV.